Presented here are 22 T cell receptor beta chains from one specimen sequenced in a study of T-cell memory formation after mild COVID-19. TCRdb independently ran MiXCR on the 5' RACE reads; one entry per CDR3 protein. In the table there are fewer than 650,000 distinct CDR3 sequences, approximately 21% of which are singletons. The source material was PBMCs or a T cell subset sorted from them (not recorded which). These TCRs come from an adult woman who had mild COVID-19 (a few samples of this study predate the infection). Cell type and time point are not known.

V usage is TRBV12-3 or TRBV12-4 and J usage is TRBJ1-5, with D possibly matching TRBD1 (5 bases). Trimming removed 3 bases from V and 7 bases from J, with 13 bases in between. CDR3 length equals 14 residues. The CDR3 coding sequence is TGTGCCAGCAGTTTGGGACGCCGTAGCCAGCCCCAGCATTTT. Amino acid sequence: CASSLGRRSQPQHF.

The chain joins TRBV15 to TRBJ1-1, with D hard to call. Germline CDR1 reads LNHNV; CDR2 reads YYDKDF (reference sequence). The CDR3 is 13 residues long. The V end was cut by 6 bases, the J end by 4 bases, with 12 bases between. The CDR3 loop reads CATRFPGGTEAFF. The DNA of the CDR3 is TGTGCCACCAGATTCCCGGGCGGCACTGAAGCTTTCTTT. The complete variable domain, with remaining parts taken from reference TRBV15 and TRBJ1-1, reads DAMVIQNPRYQVTQFGKPVTLSCSQTLNHNVMYWYQQKSSQAPKLLFHYYDKDFNNEADTPDNFQSRRPNTSFCFLDIRSPGLGDTAMYLCATRFPGGTEAFFGQGTRLTVV.

This clonotype was seen more than once but under ten times. The chain links TRBV2 to TRBJ2-7; perhaps D is TRBD1 or TRBD2 (5 bases each). The germline gives CDR1 SNHLY, CDR2 FYNNEI. The CDR3 is 14 residues long. V lost 0 bases to trimming and J lost 3 bases, with 9 bases between them. The CDR3 protein is CASSEAGVIYEQYF. The CDR3 region has the DNA TGTGCCAGCAGTGAAGCGGGGGTGATCTACGAGCAGTACTTC.

This clonotype was detected a few times. The chain employs TRBV12-3 or TRBV12-4 and TRBJ1-1, with D possibly being TRBD1 (6 bases). CDR3 length: 15 residues. Deletions cut 4 bases from V and 0 bases from J, with 12 bases between. The CDR3 sequence: CASSWGGRVNTEAFF. CDR3 coding DNA: TGTGCCAGCAGTTGGGGGGGCAGGGTGAACACTGAAGCTTTCTTT.

This clonotype was counted between two and nine times. The J gene is TRBJ2-7, the V gene TRBV15; 9 bases agree with TRBD1. J was trimmed by 7 bases and V by 5 bases; bases with no gene match: 6. Germline CDR1 is LNHNV and CDR2 is YYDKDF (reference sequence). The CDR3 consists of 13 residues. Written as DNA, the CDR3 is TGTGCCACCAGCCCAGTACAGGGGGCGGAGCAGTACTTC. Amino acid sequence: CATSPVQGAEQYF.

This clonotype has just a few counts. This chain joins TRBV20-1 and TRBJ2-7, with D possibly TRBD2 on 6 matching bases. CDR3 length: 14 residues. Per germline, CDR1 DFQATT and CDR2 SNEGSKA (reference sequence). With 0 bases removed from V and 3 bases from J, the gap between germline ends came to 12 bases. This CDR3 reads CSARDPGRVYEQYF. CDR3 coding DNA: TGCAGTGCTAGAGATCCCGGGAGAGTCTACGAGCAGTACTTC.

In its sample, this clonotype was seen a few times. The V gene is TRBV7-2, the J gene TRBJ2-7; tentative D call: TRBD1 (6 bases). V gave up 8 bases and J gave up 0 bases, with 14 bases separating them. The CDR3 extends over 14 amino acids. Per the germline V gene, CDR1 is SGHTA and CDR2 is FQGNSA. CDR3 sequence: CASLRGPNSYEQYF. DNA of the CDR3: TGTGCCAGCCTCAGGGGCCCTAACTCCTACGAGCAGTACTTC.

The sample holds many counts of this clonotype. The chain has TRBV27 and TRBJ2-2; D not resolved. Germline CDR1 reads MNHEY; CDR2 reads SMNVEV (reference sequence). The CDR3 has 13 amino acids. Trimming stripped 5 bases from V and 6 bases from J, with 10 bases between. In nucleotides, the CDR3 is TGTGCCAGCAGTATCCTTCTATCCGGGGAGCTGTTTTTT. It is translated as CASSILLSGELFF.

The chain couples TRBV4-1 to TRBJ2-6; D may be TRBD2 (5 bases). Germline CDR1 is MGHRA and CDR2 is YSYEKL. V dropped 2 bases and J dropped 2 bases, with 13 bases sitting between them. The CDR3 consists of 17 residues. The CDR3 nucleotides read TGCGCCAGCAGCCAAACGGGATATTTTCCTGGGGCCAACGTCCTGACTTTC. Translated: CASSQTGYFPGANVLTF.

This clonotype occurred a few times. V gene TRBV11-2 combines with J gene TRBJ2-3; D might be TRBD2 (6 bases). The CDR3 totals 18 residues. The germline V gene encodes CDR1 SGHAT and CDR2 FQNNGV. V shed 3 bases and J shed 0 bases, with 19 bases lying between them. For the CDR3, the DNA is TGTGCCAGCAGCTTGGATTCATCCGCGGGATATAGCACAGATACGCAGTATTTT. Protein: CASSLDSSAGYSTDTQYF.

This clonotype was observed a handful of times. This rearrangement joins TRBV7-3 to TRBJ2-3; D might be TRBD2 (5 bases). CDR1 and CDR2 (germline): SGHTA, FQGTGA. This CDR3 comprises 15 residues. Trimming took off 5 bases at V and 5 bases at J, with 17 bases between the two ends. Here the CDR3 DNA reads TGTGCCAGCAGCCCGTACGGGATTTCCAGAGATACGCAGTATTTT. Its protein product is CASSPYGISRDTQYF.

This clonotype was recorded a few times. The chain couples TRBV4-1 to TRBJ1-1, with D possibly matching TRBD1 (6 bases). V was pared by 0 bases and J by 4 bases, with 9 bases between. Per germline, CDR1 MGHRA and CDR2 YSYEKL. This CDR3 has 14 amino acids. DNA for the CDR3: TGCGCCAGCAGCCAAGAGGGGGGCGGCACTGAAGCTTTCTTT. Translating gives CASSQEGGGTEAFF.

The rearrangement joins TRBV5-1 to TRBJ2-5; TRBD2 aligns across 8 bases. V lost 4 bases to trimming and J lost 2 bases; unmatched junction nucleotides: 7. Germline V gene data show CDR1 as SGHRS and CDR2 as YFSETQ. CDR3 size: 15 residues. This CDR3 reads CASSPIPSGQETQYF. In DNA form, the CDR3 reads TGCGCCAGCAGCCCCATACCTAGCGGGCAAGAGACCCAGTACTTC. The whole variable domain, remainder taken from reference TRBV5-1 and TRBJ2-5, is KAGVTQTPRYLIKTRGQQVTLSCSPISGHRSVSWYQQTPGQGLQFLFEYFSETQRNKGNFPGRFSGRQFSNSRSEMNVSTLELGDSALYLCASSPIPSGQETQYFGPGTRLLVL.

Only a few counts were recorded for this clonotype. J is TRBJ1-3 and V is TRBV15, with D uncertain. The CDR3 sequence is 14 residues long. Germline assignment: CDR1 LNHNV and CDR2 YYDKDF (reference sequence). Trimming took 6 bases from V and 0 from J, leaving 9 bases between them. CDR3 sequence: CATRGSSSGNTIYF. DNA for the CDR3: TGTGCCACCAGGGGTTCCTCCTCTGGAAACACCATATATTTT.

This clonotype came up a few times. The rearrangement links TRBV18 to TRBJ2-7; possibly TRBD1 for D (6 bases). This CDR3 has 14 amino acids. V was pared by 4 bases and J by 2 bases, with 12 bases between. CDR1 is KGHSH, CDR2 LQKENI, per germline. The CDR3: CASSHWTVPYEQYF. The DNA of the CDR3 is TGTGCCAGCTCACACTGGACAGTACCCTACGAGCAGTACTTC.

This clonotype showed up just a few times. V gene TRBV11-2 combines with J gene TRBJ1-3; no clear D. Trimming cost V 2 bases and J 0 bases, with 8 bases left between them. Germline lookup yields CDR1 SGHAT and CDR2 FQNNGV. The CDR3 loop spans 15 amino acids. CDR3 nucleotides: TGTGCCAGCAGCTTACAGCCGTACTCTGGAAACACCATATATTTT. The encoded protein is CASSLQPYSGNTIYF. Full variable domain (missing parts from reference TRBV11-2 and TRBJ1-3): EAGVAQSPRYKIIEKRQSVAFWCNPISGHATLYWYQQILGQGPKLLIQFQNNGVVDDSQLPKDRFSAERLKGVDSTLKIQPAKLEDSAVYLCASSLQPYSGNTIYFGEGSWLTVV.

This clonotype was seen only a few times. CDR3 region: CASSLLRTDTQYF. CDR3 DNA sequence: TGTGCCAGCAGCTTGCTCCGCACAGATACGCAGTATTTT. The rearrangement joins TRBV5-6 to TRBJ2-3; D unclear. The germline V gene has CDR1 SGHDT and CDR2 YYEEEE. The CDR3 is 13 residues long. V lost 1 base, J lost 1 base, and 4 bases lay in between.

This clonotype was observed at least ten times. This chain links TRBV29-1 with TRBJ2-7, with 7 positions matching TRBD2. V lost 4 bases to trimming and J lost 2 bases; unmatched junction nucleotides: 5. From germline, CDR1 is SQVTM and CDR2 ANQGSEA. This CDR3 spans 13 amino acids. The chain's CDR3 is CSVGRGSPYEQYF. Written as DNA, the CDR3 is TGCAGCGTTGGGCGGGGGTCCCCCTACGAGCAGTACTTC.

This clonotype was seen only a few times. V and J are TRBV7-2 and TRBJ1-2, with D hard to call. With 2 bases removed from V and 4 bases from J, the gap between germline ends came to 11 bases. Germline CDR1 and CDR2: SGHTA and FQGNSA. This CDR3 has 14 residues. The DNA of the CDR3 is TGTGCCAGCAGCTTAAAGGCACCCCCCTATGGCTACACCTTC. Translating it yields CASSLKAPPYGYTF.

This clonotype was seen a few times. V and J are TRBV5-5 and TRBJ1-6; TRBD1 matches 10 bases. Germline-derived CDR1 and CDR2 are SGHKS and YYEKEE (reference sequence). Trimming took 4 bases from V and 7 from J; bases not matched to a gene: 5. This CDR3 contains 15 residues. The CDR3 region is CASSAGQGLNSPLHF. The DNA for the CDR3 is TGTGCCAGCAGCGCGGGACAGGGGCTGAATTCACCCCTCCACTTT. Full variable domain (missing parts from reference TRBV5-5 and TRBJ1-6): DAGVTQSPTHLIKTRGQQVTLRCSPISGHKSVSWYQQVLGQGPQFIFQYYEKEERGRGNFPDRFSARQFPNYSSELNVNALLLGDSALYLCASSAGQGLNSPLHFGNGTRLTVT.

This clonotype was detected a few times. CDR3 in amino acids: CASSEPTDSGANVLTF. Here the CDR3 DNA reads TGTGCCAGCAGTGAACCTACAGACTCTGGGGCCAACGTCCTGACTTTC. The rearrangement joins TRBV25-1 to TRBJ2-6; no firm D call. Trimming stripped 2 bases from V and 0 bases from J, with 8 bases between. The CDR3 has 16 residues. The V gene's germline CDR1 is MGHDK and CDR2 SYGVNS.

There are a few counts of this clonotype. The rearrangement joins TRBV7-2 to TRBJ2-1, with 10 bases lining up with TRBD2. This CDR3 has 14 amino acids. Germline CDR1 is SGHTA and CDR2 is FQGNSA. This CDR3 reads CAGERGGRNNEQFF. The CDR3 coding sequence is TGTGCAGGCGAGCGGGGGGGCCGCAACAATGAGCAGTTCTTC. Variable domain in full (rest from reference TRBV7-2 and TRBJ2-1): GAGVSQSPSNKVTEKGKDVELRCDPISGHTALYWYRQSLGQGLEFLIYFQGNSAPDKSGLPSDRFSAERTGGSVSTLTIQRTQQEDSAVYLCAGERGGRNNEQFFGPGTRLTVL.